This TCR beta chain originates from a study of T-cell reconstitution after alpha-beta-depleted transplantation in children. This clonotype turned up a few times. Its antigen is currently unknown. The CDR3 covers 16 residues. Germline CDR1 is SGDLS and CDR2 is YYNGEE. The V and J ends lost 3 bases and 0 bases respectively, with 14 bases between them. Findings and limits, study-wide: Newly produced T cells mostly accounted for T-cell counts and diversity one year post-transplant. High day-60 TCRbeta diversity in some patients came from surviving recipient T cells and thymic progenitors. Reportedly, only several hundred clones from non-depleted graft cells drove alpha-beta T-cell counts at about two months.

Library preparation (for TCRbeta) was performed with unique molecular identifiers. TCRdb independently ran MiXCR on the PCR reads; one entry per CDR3 protein. The table includes hundreds of thousands of distinct CDR3 sequences, around 13% detected once. This TCR was sampled from a male patient aged 5 to 17 who had a stem cell transplant for acute myeloid leukemia, so the T cells may come from the graft donor. This sample comprised PBMCs, mostly from graft donor cells, obtained 360 days after TCRalphabeta/CD19-depleted stem cell transplant. This sequence joins TRBV9 and TRBJ2-3, with D possibly being TRBD1 (5 bases). The CDR3 DNA reads as TGTGCCAGCAGCGCCCCCCCAGGGTATAGCACAGATACGCAGTATTTT. Amino acid sequence: CASSAPPGYSTDTQYF.